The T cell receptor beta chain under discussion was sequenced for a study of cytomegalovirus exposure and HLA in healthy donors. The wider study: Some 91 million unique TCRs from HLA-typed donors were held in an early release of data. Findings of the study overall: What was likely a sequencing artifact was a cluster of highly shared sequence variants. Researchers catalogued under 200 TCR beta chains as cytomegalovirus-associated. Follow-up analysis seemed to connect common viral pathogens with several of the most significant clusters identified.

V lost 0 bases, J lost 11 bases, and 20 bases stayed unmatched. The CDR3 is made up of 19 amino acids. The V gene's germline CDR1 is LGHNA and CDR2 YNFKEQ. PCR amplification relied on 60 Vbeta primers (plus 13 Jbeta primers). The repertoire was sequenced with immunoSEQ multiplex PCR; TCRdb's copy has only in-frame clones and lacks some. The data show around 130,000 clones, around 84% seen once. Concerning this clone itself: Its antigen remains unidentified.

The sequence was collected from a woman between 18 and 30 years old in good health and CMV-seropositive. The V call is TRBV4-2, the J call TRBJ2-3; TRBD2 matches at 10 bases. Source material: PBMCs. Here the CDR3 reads CASSQDGGSASGGQMLQYF. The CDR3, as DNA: TGTGCCAGCAGCCAAGATGGGGGTAGTGCTAGCGGGGGCCAGATGCTGCAGTATTTT.